These 28 T cell receptor beta chains were sequenced from one sample in a study of blood T cell repertoires in COVID-19. This table comes from immunoSEQ multiplex PCR, and its TCRdb copy is limited to in-frame clones, with some not included. The sample carries 190,000 or so clones, roughly nine tenths recorded once. What was sequenced was peripheral blood. Receptors were obtained from a man between 35 and 55 years old with acute or convalescent COVID-19.

This rearrangement joins TRBV5-1 to TRBJ1-6; D gene uncertain. The V end was cut by 0 bases, the J end by 6 bases, with 7 bases between. Germline V gene lookup returns CDR1 SGHRS and CDR2 YFSETQ. The CDR3 spans 14 residues. The CDR3 sequence: CASSLATANSPLHF. CDR3 DNA sequence: TGCGCCAGCAGCTTGGCTACAGCTAATTCACCCCTCCACTTT.

This chain connects TRBV2 to TRBJ1-5; 8 positions agree with TRBD1. With 4 bases clipped from V and 6 bases from J, the junction kept 8 bases outside the gene matches. The CDR3 is 15 residues long. Germline V CDR1 and CDR2: SNHLY, FYNNEI. CDR3 sequence: CASSGTGPGSQPQHF. In DNA, the CDR3 is TGTGCCAGCAGTGGGACAGGGCCTGGTAGTCAGCCCCAGCATTTT.

This chain links TRBV12-5 with TRBJ2-3; 16 bases are a match to TRBD2. This CDR3 comprises 16 residues. Unmatched junction bases numbered 7, after V lost 6 bases and J lost 7 bases. The germline gives CDR1 LGHNT, CDR2 FRNRAP. The CDR3 coding sequence is TGTGCTAGTGGGCTGGGACTAGCGGGGGGGCCCAATACGCAGTATTTT. This gives the protein CASGLGLAGGPNTQYF.

The V call is TRBV4-2, the J call TRBJ2-2; 12 bases are a match to TRBD2. This CDR3 comprises 16 residues. V was pared by 4 bases and J by 4 bases, with 4 bases of the junction left unmatched. The germline gives CDR1 LGHNA, CDR2 YNFKEQ. The CDR3 reads CASSLRLAGATGELFF. DNA of the CDR3: TGTGCCAGCAGCCTTCGACTAGCGGGGGCCACCGGGGAGCTGTTTTTT.

The chain joins TRBV11-2 to TRBJ2-7; 8 nucleotides line up with TRBD1. Germline loops: CDR1 SGHAT, CDR2 FQNNGV. Trimming cost V 0 bases and J 4 bases; bases outside gene matches: 11. The CDR3 is 17 residues long. This chain's CDR3 is CASSLDVSGGNSYEQYF. In DNA form, the CDR3 reads TGTGCCAGCAGCTTAGATGTCTCAGGGGGCAATTCGTACGAGCAGTACTTC. Filled out from reference TRBV11-2 and TRBJ2-7, the complete variable domain reads EAGVAQSPRYKIIEKRQSVAFWCNPISGHATLYWYQQILGQGPKLLIQFQNNGVVDDSQLPKDRFSAERLKGVDSTLKIQPAKLEDSAVYLCASSLDVSGGNSYEQYFGPGTRLTVT.

The genes are TRBV5-1 and TRBJ2-7; TRBD1 is a possible D gene (7 bases). Germline V gene data show CDR1 as SGHRS and CDR2 as YFSETQ. The CDR3 totals 15 residues. The V end lost 1 base, the J end lost 2 bases, and 13 bases lay between the germline ends. The CDR3: CASSLNRGGPYEQYF. The CDR3 nucleotides read TGCGCCAGCAGCTTGAACAGGGGAGGCCCCTACGAGCAGTACTTC.

The V and J genes are TRBV5-1 and TRBJ2-3; perhaps TRBD1 as D (6 bases). The CDR3 is 14 amino acids. Looked up from germline, CDR1 is SGHRS and CDR2 is YFSETQ. V was cut by 3 bases and J by 4 bases, with 12 bases left in between. The CDR3 here is CASSYQGWPDTQYF. For the CDR3, the DNA is TGCGCCAGCAGCTATCAGGGGTGGCCAGATACGCAGTATTTT.

The chain recombines TRBV7-9 with TRBJ2-7, with D maybe TRBD2 (6 bases). CDR1 is SEHNR and CDR2 is FQNEAQ in the germline V gene (reference sequence). The CDR3 runs 13 residues. Between the trimmed V and J ends, which lost 5 bases and 5 bases, there was a span of 13 bases. The CDR3: CASSPGLNHEQYF. CDR3 bases: TGTGCCAGCAGCCCGGGACTGAACCACGAGCAGTACTTC.

The chain employs TRBV4-1 and TRBJ1-6; 7 bases are shared with TRBD1. CDR1 is MGHRA, CDR2 YSYEKL, per germline. CDR3 length equals 15 residues. V was clipped by 5 bases and J by 4 bases; unmatched bases: 5. This CDR3 is CASSWRGQYNSPLHF. The CDR3 DNA is TGCGCCAGCAGCTGGAGGGGACAGTATAATTCACCCCTCCACTTT.

This chain links TRBV28 with TRBJ2-1, with 13 nucleotides matching TRBD2. This CDR3 contains 15 residues. Trimming took 6 bases from V and 7 from J; bases not matched to a gene: 6. The germline CDR1 and CDR2 sequences are MDHEN and SYDVKM. The CDR3 reads CASSWTSGGGNEQFF. DNA of the CDR3: TGTGCCAGCAGCTGGACTAGCGGGGGTGGGAATGAGCAGTTCTTC.

The rearrangement joins TRBV10-3 to TRBJ1-3; no clear D gene. Germline assignment: CDR1 ENHRY and CDR2 SYGVKD. The V gene lost 11 bases and the J gene lost 1 base, with 15 bases spanning the gap. The CDR3 runs 14 residues. In DNA, the CDR3 is TGTGCCGGCACCACAGAGCCATCTGGAAACACCATATATTTT. As protein: CAGTTEPSGNTIYF.

This clone was seen more than once but under ten times. The genes are TRBV2 and TRBJ1-2, with a tentative D call TRBD1 (6 bases). Deletions cut 6 bases from V and 8 bases from J, with 13 bases between. The germline CDR1 and CDR2 sequences are SNHLY and FYNNEI. The CDR3 spans 12 residues. This CDR3 is CASRGTGSGYTF. CDR3 bases: TGTGCCAGCAGAGGTACAGGGAGCGGCTACACCTTC.

V usage is TRBV6-1 and J usage is TRBJ1-2; D call uncertain. The germline V gene encodes CDR1 MNHNS and CDR2 SASEGT. The CDR3 sequence is 13 residues long. Trimming took 3 bases from V and 3 from J, leaving 8 bases between them. The CDR3 loop reads CASSDRRDYGYTF. Written as DNA, the CDR3 is TGTGCCAGCAGTGACCGACGGGACTATGGCTACACCTTC.

The chain has TRBV3-1 (or the pseudogene TRBV3-2) and TRBJ1-1, with D perhaps matching TRBD1 (6 bases). The V gene's germline CDR1 is LGHDT and CDR2 YNNKEL (reference sequence). There are 14 residues in the CDR3. Trimming shortened V by 4 bases and J by 4 bases, and 13 bases separated the two germline ends. DNA for the CDR3: TGTGCCAGCAGCCCAAGCGGGGGCCCCACTGAAGCTTTCTTT. Translating it yields CASSPSGGPTEAFF.

V gene TRBV30 combines with J gene TRBJ1-5, with no clear D. With 3 bases removed from V and 9 bases from J, the gap between germline ends came to 12 bases. This CDR3 comprises 12 residues. Germline V gene sequence: CDR1 GTSNPN, CDR2 SVGIG (reference sequence). The CDR3 reads CAWSKGGGPQHF. The DNA for the CDR3 is TGTGCCTGGAGCAAGGGCGGAGGGCCCCAGCATTTT.

This clone is a singleton in its sample. The chain uses TRBV19 and TRBJ1-3; D perhaps matches TRBD1 (6 bases). Trimming took 3 bases from V and 0 from J, leaving 24 bases between them. The CDR3 is 20 residues long. Germline lookup yields CDR1 LNHDA and CDR2 SQIVND (reference sequence). The CDR3 DNA is TGTGCCAGTAGTATTTACATCTCCAGGGGATCGAGATTCTCTGGAAACACCATATATTTT. This codes for CASSIYISRGSRFSGNTIYF.

The V and J genes are TRBV11-2 and TRBJ1-1; TRBD1 agrees at 8 bases. The germline gives CDR1 SGHAT, CDR2 FQNNGV. The length of the CDR3 is 14 residues. J lost 0 bases, V lost 4 bases, and 1 base had no gene match. Here the CDR3 DNA reads TGTGCCAGCAGCTCAGGGGGCCTGAACACTGAAGCTTTCTTT. Its protein product is CASSSGGLNTEAFF.

The chain combines TRBV7-9 with TRBJ2-1; no clear D gene. This CDR3 comprises 15 residues. V dropped 5 bases and J dropped 0 bases, with 11 bases sitting between them. Per the germline V gene, CDR1 is SEHNR and CDR2 is FQNEAQ (reference sequence). CDR3 loop: CASSPRMSSYNEQFF. In nucleotides, the CDR3 is TGTGCCAGCAGCCCACGTATGAGCTCCTACAATGAGCAGTTCTTC.

V is TRBV10-1 and J is TRBJ2-2; possibly TRBD1 for D (6 bases). The CDR3 is made up of 15 amino acids. Germline assignment: CDR1 WNHNN and CDR2 SYGVQD (reference sequence). V was shortened by 8 bases and J by 0 bases, with 13 bases between the two germline ends. The CDR3 nucleotides are TGCGCCAGCCGACAGGACAATTCGAACACCGGGGAGCTGTTTTTT. Amino acid sequence: CASRQDNSNTGELFF.

In its sample, this clone was seen once. The gene calls are TRBV6-7 and TRBJ1-1; D not certain. TRBV6-7 is assigned to the ORF class and has an uncertain function. Trimming took 5 bases from V and 1 from J, leaving 11 bases between them. CDR3 size: 14 residues. For the CDR3, the DNA is TGTGCCAGCAGTCCCCCGAGGGCGAACACTGAAGCTTTCTTT. Protein product: CASSPPRANTEAFF.

This clone showed up just once. The chain links TRBV28 to TRBJ2-1; tentative D call: TRBD1 (6 bases). Germline CDR1 MDHEN, CDR2 SYDVKM. The CDR3 length is 13 residues. Trimming pared 4 bases from V and 3 bases from J, leaving 7 bases between. Here the CDR3 reads CASSWDNYNEQFF. Written as DNA, the CDR3 is TGTGCCAGCAGTTGGGACAACTACAATGAGCAGTTCTTC.

The V and J genes are TRBV18 and TRBJ2-3, with 11 bases identical to TRBD2. The junction had 2 bases not matched to a gene; V was cut back by 3 bases and J by 0 bases. From germline, CDR1 is KGHSH and CDR2 LQKENI. The CDR3 is 16 residues long. Written as DNA, the CDR3 is TGTGCCAGCTCACCCCTAGCGGGGGGAAGCACAGATACGCAGTATTTT. Its protein product is CASSPLAGGSTDTQYF.

The CDR3 sequence is CASSPLQRSTSGNTIYF. Here the CDR3 DNA reads TGTGCCAGCTCACCACTACAAAGATCCACGTCTGGAAACACCATATATTTT. V is TRBV18 and J is TRBJ1-3; no reliable D call. The CDR3 consists of 17 residues. Germline V gene sequence: CDR1 KGHSH, CDR2 LQKENI. The V end lost 1 base, the J end lost 1 base, and 14 bases lay between the germline ends.

This chain joins TRBV4-1 and TRBJ2-7; D not resolved. Deletions cut 0 bases from V and 0 bases from J, with 3 bases between. The germline CDR1 and CDR2 sequences are MGHRA and YSYEKL. The CDR3 sequence is 13 residues long. Here the CDR3 reads CASSQDLSYEQYF. CDR3 DNA sequence: TGCGCCAGCAGCCAAGATCTCTCCTACGAGCAGTACTTC.

A single count supports this clone. The rearrangement joins TRBV5-3 to TRBJ2-2; perhaps TRBD1 as D (5 bases). TRBV5-3 belongs to the ORF category, with a function that is uncertain. V was clipped by 0 bases and J by 6 bases, with 18 bases between them. The CDR3 length is 17 residues. CDR3 amino acids: CARSLVPGNYGSGELFF. The DNA of the CDR3 is TGTGCCAGAAGCTTGGTACCAGGGAACTATGGGTCCGGGGAGCTGTTTTTT.

The CDR3 region is CASSNFAYSYEQYF. Here the CDR3 DNA reads TGTGCCAGCAGCAATTTTGCGTACTCCTACGAGCAGTACTTC. The chain employs TRBV6-2 or TRBV6-3 and TRBJ2-7; no clear D. V dropped 6 bases and J dropped 0 bases, with 12 bases sitting between them. Germline V gene sequence: CDR1 MNHEY, CDR2 SVGEGT. This CDR3 contains 14 residues.

The chain links TRBV6-5 to TRBJ1-1; 9 positions match TRBD1. Germline assignment: CDR1 MNHEY and CDR2 SVGAGI. Germline trimming cut 2 bases from V and 11 bases from J; bases unmatched to any gene: 15. There are 16 residues in the CDR3. The CDR3, as DNA: TGTGCCAGCAGTTACGGTTCTACAGGGGGCCTTAGGGGGGCTTTCTTT. Amino acid sequence: CASSYGSTGGLRGAFF.

In this sample, this clone turned up once. The chain recombines TRBV11-3 with TRBJ2-2; 10 nucleotides match TRBD1. The trim removed 5 bases at V and 3 bases at J, leaving 3 bases unmatched. This CDR3 comprises 15 residues. CDR1 and CDR2 from the germline V gene are SGHNT and YENEEA. CDR3 sequence reads: CASSPGQGDTGELFF. In nucleotides, the CDR3 is TGTGCCAGCAGCCCAGGACAGGGGGACACCGGGGAGCTGTTTTTT.